The clone carrying this TCR beta chain was seen just once. Antigen specificity is unknown. Primers for the PCR totalled 60 Vbeta and 13 Jbeta. Produced via immunoSEQ multiplex PCR; TCRdb's table is partial and in-frame only. The data show roughly 150,000 clones, about 82% seen once. The CDR3 extends over 17 amino acids. Trimming removed 1 base from V and 1 base from J, with 14 bases in between. The germline V gene encodes CDR1 SGHTA and CDR2 FQGNSA. This sample was included in a study of cytomegalovirus exposure and HLA in healthy donors. Notes on the study in general: The study put 150 or so TCR beta chains on its list as cytomegalovirus-associated.

Sequences were obtained from PBMCs. This TCR derives from a male donor in good health and CMV-seronegative. The chain links TRBV7-2 to TRBJ1-5, with D uncertain. CDR3 protein: CASSLDLEPWSNQPQHF. In DNA, the CDR3 is TGTGCCAGCAGCTTAGATTTGGAGCCGTGGAGCAATCAGCCCCAGCATTTT.